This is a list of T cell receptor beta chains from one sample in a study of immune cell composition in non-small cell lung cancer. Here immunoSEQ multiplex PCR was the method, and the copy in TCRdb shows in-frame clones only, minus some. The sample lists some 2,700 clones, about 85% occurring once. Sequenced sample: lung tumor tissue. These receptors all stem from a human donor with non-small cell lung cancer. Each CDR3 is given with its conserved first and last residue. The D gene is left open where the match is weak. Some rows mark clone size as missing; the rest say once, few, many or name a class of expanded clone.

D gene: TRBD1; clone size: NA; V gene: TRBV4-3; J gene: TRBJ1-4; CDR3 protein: CASSQTTGVNEKLFF; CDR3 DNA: TGCGCCAGCAGCCAGACGACAGGGGTAAATGAAAAACTGTTTTTT
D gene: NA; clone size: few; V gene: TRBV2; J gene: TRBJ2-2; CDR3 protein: CASSTGQLAPGELFF; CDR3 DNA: TGTGCCAGCAGTACTGGACAGCTCGCTCCCGGGGAGCTGTTTTTT
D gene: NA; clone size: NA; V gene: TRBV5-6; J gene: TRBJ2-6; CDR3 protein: CASSLAPGAGSGANVLTF; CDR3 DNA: TGTGCCAGCAGCTTGGCCCCAGGGGCCGGCTCTGGGGCCAACGTCCTGACTTTC
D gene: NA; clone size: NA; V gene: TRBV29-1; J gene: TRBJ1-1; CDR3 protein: CSVEDPYRTNTEAFF; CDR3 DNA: TGCAGCGTTGAAGATCCGTACAGGACGAACACTGAAGCTTTCTTT
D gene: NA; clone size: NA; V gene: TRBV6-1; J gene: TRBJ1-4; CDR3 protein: CATYRRDKHEKLFF; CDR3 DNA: TGTGCCACTTATCGCCGGGACAAGCATGAAAAACTGTTTTTT
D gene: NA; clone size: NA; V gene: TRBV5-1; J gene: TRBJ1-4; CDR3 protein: CASSLAGGRNEKLFF; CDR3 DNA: TGCGCCAGCAGCTTGGCCGGAGGACGGAATGAAAAACTGTTTTTT
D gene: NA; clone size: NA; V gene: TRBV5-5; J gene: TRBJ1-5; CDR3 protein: CASGLQGGNQPQHF; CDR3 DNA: TGTGCCAGCGGCTTACAGGGAGGGAATCAGCCCCAGCATTTT
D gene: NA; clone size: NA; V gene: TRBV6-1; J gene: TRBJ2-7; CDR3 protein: CASQGGYEQYF; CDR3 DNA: TGTGCCAGCCAGGGGGGTTACGAGCAGTACTTC
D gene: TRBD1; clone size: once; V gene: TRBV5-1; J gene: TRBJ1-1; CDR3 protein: CASSSRTGMDTEAFF; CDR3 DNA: TGCGCCAGCAGCTCGCGGACAGGGATGGACACTGAAGCTTTCTTT
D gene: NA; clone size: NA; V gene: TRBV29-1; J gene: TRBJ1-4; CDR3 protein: CSVVVGAGEKLFF; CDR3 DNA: TGCAGCGTTGTAGTGGGGGCAGGTGAAAAACTGTTTTTT
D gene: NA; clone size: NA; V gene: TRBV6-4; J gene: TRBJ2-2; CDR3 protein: CASSGGDTGELFF; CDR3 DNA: TGTGCCAGCAGTGGGGGGGACACCGGGGAGCTGTTTTTT
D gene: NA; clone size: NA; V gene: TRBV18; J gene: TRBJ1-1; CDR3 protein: CASSSNRNTEAFF; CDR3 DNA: TGTGCCAGCTCAAGCAACAGGAACACTGAAGCTTTCTTT
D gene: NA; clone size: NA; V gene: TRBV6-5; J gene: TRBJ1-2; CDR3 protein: CASSKGANYGYTF; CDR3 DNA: TGTGCCAGCAGTAAGGGAGCTAACTATGGCTACACCTTC
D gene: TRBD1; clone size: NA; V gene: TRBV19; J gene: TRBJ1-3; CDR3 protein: CASSPGQGTAYSGNTIYF; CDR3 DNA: TGTGCCAGTAGTCCGGGACAGGGGACCGCGTACTCTGGAAACACCATATATTTT
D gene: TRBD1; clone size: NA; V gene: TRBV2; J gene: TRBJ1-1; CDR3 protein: CASSEAGQGAFF; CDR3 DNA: TGTGCCAGCAGTGAAGCAGGACAGGGTGCTTTCTTT
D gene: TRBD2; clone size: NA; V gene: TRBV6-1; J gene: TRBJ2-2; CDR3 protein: CATTGLADTGELFF; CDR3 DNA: TGTGCCACTACGGGACTAGCTGACACCGGGGAGCTGTTTTTT
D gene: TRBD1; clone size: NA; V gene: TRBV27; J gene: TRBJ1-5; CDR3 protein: CASMDRPRTNQPQHF; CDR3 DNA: TGTGCCAGTATGGACAGGCCGCGTACCAATCAGCCCCAGCATTTT
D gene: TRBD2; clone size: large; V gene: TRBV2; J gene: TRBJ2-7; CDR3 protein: CASSPGLAGADSYEQYF; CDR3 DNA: TGTGCCAGCAGTCCCGGACTAGCGGGGGCCGACTCCTACGAGCAGTACTTC
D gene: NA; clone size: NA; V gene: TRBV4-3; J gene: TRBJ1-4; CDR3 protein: CASSQVLSRGEKLFF; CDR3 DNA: TGCGCCAGCAGCCAAGTGCTCAGCCGGGGTGAAAAACTGTTTTTT
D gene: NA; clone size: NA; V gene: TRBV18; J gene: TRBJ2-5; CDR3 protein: CASSPRGGQEETQYF; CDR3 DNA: TGTGCCAGCTCACCACGGGGGGGGCAGGAAGAGACCCAGTACTTC
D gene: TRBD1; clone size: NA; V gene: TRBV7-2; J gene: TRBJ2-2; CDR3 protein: CASSSGAQGAGHRGAVF; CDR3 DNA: TGTGCCAGCAGCTCTGGGGCCCAGGGGGCGGGGCACCGGGGAGCTGTTTTT
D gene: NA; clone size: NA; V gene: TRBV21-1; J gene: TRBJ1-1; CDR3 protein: CASSKGALSNTEAFF; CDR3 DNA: TGTGCCAGCAGCAAAGGGGCCTTGTCGAACACTGAAGCTTTCTTT
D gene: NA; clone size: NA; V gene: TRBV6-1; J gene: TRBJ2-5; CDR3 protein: CTLGREETQYF; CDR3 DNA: TGTACCTTAGGTAGGGAGGAGACCCAGTACTTC
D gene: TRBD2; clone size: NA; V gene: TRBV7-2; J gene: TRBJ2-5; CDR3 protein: CASSPQGSGAETQYF; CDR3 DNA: TGTGCCAGCAGTCCTCAAGGTAGCGGGGCGGAGACCCAGTACTTC
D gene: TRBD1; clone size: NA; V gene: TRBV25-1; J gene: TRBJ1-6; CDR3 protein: CASSQGQGSSYNSPLHF; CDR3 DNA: TGTGCCAGCAGCCAAGGACAGGGGAGCTCCTATAATTCACCCCTCCACTTT
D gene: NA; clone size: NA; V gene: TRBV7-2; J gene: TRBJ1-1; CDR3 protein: CASSSTDRMAFF; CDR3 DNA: TGTGCCAGCAGCTCGACCGACAGGATGGCTTTCTTT
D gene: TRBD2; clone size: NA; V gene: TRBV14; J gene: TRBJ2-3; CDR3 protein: CASSPRLAGVTDTQYF; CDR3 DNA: TGTGCCAGCAGCCCCCGACTAGCGGGGGTCACAGATACGCAGTATTTT
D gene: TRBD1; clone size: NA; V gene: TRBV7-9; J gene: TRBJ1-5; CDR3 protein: CASSRGEGADQPQHF; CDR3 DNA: TGTGCCAGCAGCCGCGGAGAGGGGGCCGACCAGCCCCAGCATTTT
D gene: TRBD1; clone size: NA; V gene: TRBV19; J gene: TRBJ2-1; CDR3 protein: CASTLQGTGIDEQFF; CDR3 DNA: TGTGCCAGTACCCTGCAGGGGACAGGAATTGATGAGCAGTTCTTC
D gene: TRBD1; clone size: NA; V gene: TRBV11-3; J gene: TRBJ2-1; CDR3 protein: CASSSQGQGHNEQFF; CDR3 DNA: TGTGCCAGCAGCTCCCAGGGACAGGGCCACAATGAGCAGTTCTTC
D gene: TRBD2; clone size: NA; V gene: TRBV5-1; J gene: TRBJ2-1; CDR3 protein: CASRPSGSYNEQFF; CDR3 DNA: TGCGCCAGCAGGCCTAGCGGTTCCTACAATGAGCAGTTCTTC
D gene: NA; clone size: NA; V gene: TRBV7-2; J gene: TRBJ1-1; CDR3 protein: CASSLQGYTEAFF; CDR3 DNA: TGTGCCAGCAGCTTACAGGGGTACACTGAAGCTTTCTTT
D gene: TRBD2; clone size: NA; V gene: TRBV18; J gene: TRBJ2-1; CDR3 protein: CASSPTGGTENEQFF; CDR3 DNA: TGTGCCAGCTCACCTACGGGGGGGACGGAGAATGAGCAGTTCTTC
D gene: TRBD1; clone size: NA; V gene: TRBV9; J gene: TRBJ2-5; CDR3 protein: CASSATGTGGKTQYF; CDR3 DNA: TGTGCCAGCAGCGCTACCGGGACAGGGGGAAAGACCCAGTACTTC
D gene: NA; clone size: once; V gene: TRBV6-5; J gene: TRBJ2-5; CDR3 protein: CASRETGTHQETQYF; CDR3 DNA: TGTGCCAGCAGAGAAACAGGGACGCACCAAGAGACCCAGTACTTC
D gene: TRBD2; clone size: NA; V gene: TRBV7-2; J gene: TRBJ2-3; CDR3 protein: CASIRRGGSTDTQYF; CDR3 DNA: TGTGCCAGCATCCGCCGCGGGGGTAGCACAGATACGCAGTATTTT
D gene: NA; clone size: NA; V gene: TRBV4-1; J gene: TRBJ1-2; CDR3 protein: CASSQEPHREYGYTF; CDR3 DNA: TGCGCCAGCAGCCAAGAACCCCACAGGGAGTATGGCTACACCTTC
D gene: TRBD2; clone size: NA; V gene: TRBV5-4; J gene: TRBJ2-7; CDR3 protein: CASVAGDEQYF; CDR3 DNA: TGTGCCAGCGTGGCGGGAGACGAGCAGTACTTC
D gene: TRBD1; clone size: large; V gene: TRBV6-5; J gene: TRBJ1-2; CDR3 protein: CASSDYRGANYGYTF; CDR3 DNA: TGTGCCAGCAGTGACTACAGGGGGGCTAACTATGGCTACACCTTC
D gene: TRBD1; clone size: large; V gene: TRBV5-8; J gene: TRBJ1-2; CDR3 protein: CASSLFRGRQGGYTF; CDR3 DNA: TGTGCCAGCAGCTTGTTCAGGGGGCGTCAGGGAGGCTACACCTTC
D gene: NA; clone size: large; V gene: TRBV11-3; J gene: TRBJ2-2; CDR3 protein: CASSPYTANTGELFF; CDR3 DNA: TGTGCCAGCAGCCCTTACACCGCGAACACCGGGGAGCTGTTTTTT
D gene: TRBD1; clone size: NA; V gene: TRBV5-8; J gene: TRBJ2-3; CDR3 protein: CASSLGQGAQTDTQYF; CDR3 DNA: TGTGCCAGCAGCTTGGGCCAGGGGGCGCAGACAGATACGCAGTATTTT
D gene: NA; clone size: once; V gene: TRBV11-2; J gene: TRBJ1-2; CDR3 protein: CASSGGTEVYGYTF; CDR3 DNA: TGTGCCAGCAGCGGCGGGACGGAGGTCTATGGCTACACCTTC
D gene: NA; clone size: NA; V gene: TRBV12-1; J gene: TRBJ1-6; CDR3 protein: CASSFTLPRGQVGRNSPLHF; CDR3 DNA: TGTGCCAGCAGCTTTACCCTCCCCCGCGGACAGGTAGGCCGAAATTCACCCCTCCACTTT
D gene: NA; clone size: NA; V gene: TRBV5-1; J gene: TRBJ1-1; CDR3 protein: CASSLSTGNTEAFF; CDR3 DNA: TGCGCCAGCAGCTTATCAACAGGGAACACTGAAGCTTTCTTT
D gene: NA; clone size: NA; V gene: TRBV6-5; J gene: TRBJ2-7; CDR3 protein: CASSISGSYEQYF; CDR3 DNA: TGTGCCAGCAGTATCTCAGGTTCCTACGAGCAGTACTTC
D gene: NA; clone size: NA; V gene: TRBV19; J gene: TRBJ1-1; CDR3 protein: CASSIWGQVNTEAFF; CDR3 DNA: TGTGCCAGTAGTATCTGGGGACAAGTGAACACTGAAGCTTTCTTT
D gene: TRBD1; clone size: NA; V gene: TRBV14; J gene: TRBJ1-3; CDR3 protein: CASSLSGTAGNTIYF; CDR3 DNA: TGTGCCAGCAGCCTGTCCGGGACAGCTGGAAACACCATATATTTT
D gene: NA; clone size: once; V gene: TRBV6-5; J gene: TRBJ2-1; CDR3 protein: CASSYGGEQFF; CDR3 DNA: TGTGCCAGCAGTTACGGCGGAGAGCAGTTCTTC
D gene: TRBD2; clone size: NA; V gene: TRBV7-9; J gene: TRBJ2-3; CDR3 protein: CASSPRLAGGQDTQYF; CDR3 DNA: TGTGCCAGCAGCCCCCGGTTAGCGGGGGGGCAAGATACGCAGTATTTT